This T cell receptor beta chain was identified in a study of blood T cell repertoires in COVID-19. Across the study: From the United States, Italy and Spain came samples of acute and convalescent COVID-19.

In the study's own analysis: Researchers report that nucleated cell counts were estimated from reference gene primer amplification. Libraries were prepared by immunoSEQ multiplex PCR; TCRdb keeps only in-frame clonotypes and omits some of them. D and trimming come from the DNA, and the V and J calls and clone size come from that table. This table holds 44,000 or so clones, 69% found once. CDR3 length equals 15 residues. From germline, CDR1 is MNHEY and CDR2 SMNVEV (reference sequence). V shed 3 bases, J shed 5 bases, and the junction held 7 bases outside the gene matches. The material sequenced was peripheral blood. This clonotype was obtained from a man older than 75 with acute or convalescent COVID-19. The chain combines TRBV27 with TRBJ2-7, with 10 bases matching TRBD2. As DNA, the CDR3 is TGTGCCAGCAGTTTGGCTAGCGGGAGTAGAAACGAGCAGTACTTC. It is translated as CASSLASGSRNEQYF.